A selection of T cell receptor beta chains follows, all from one sample in a study of cytomegalovirus exposure and HLA in healthy donors. Method: immunoSEQ multiplex PCR; TCRdb's copy keeps in-frame clones and lacks some. The sample carries roughly 130,000 clones, 80% to 85% recorded once. The material sequenced was PBMCs. The source of these receptors is a male donor in good health and CMV-seropositive. Each CDR3 is given with its conserved first and last residue. The D gene is left open where the match is weak. Clone size is shown for a subset of rows, as once, few, many or a class of expanded clone.

>NA|NA|TRBJ2-3|TRBV4-1
TGCGCCAGCAGCCAAGAGGTAGGAGGGCTCCAGACAGATACGCAGTATTTT
CASSQEVGGLQTDTQYF
>TRBD1|few|TRBJ2-1|TRBV2
TGTGCCAGCAGCTGGACAGGGAGCTCCTACAATGAGCAGTTCTTC
CASSWTGSSYNEQFF
>TRBD2|few|TRBJ2-7|TRBV18
TGTGCCAGCTCAACGGGACTAGCGGATACTTACGAGCAGTACTTC
CASSTGLADTYEQYF
>NA|few|TRBJ1-2|TRBV7-8
TGTGCCAGCAGCTTAGGGGGAGACTATGGCTACACCTTC
CASSLGGDYGYTF
>NA|NA|TRBJ1-1|TRBV29-1
TGCAGCGCCGCCTCCGTCACAGGGAAGGAGCCTGAAGCTTTCTTT
CSAASVTGKEPEAFF
>NA|NA|TRBJ2-1|TRBV13
TGTGCCAGCAGCTTCCGGGAAAGCCTACGGCATGAGCAGTTCTTC
CASSFRESLRHEQFF
>NA|NA|TRBJ2-7|TRBV29-1
TGCAGCGTTGGAGGGAGGCTGCGAAACGAGCAGTACTTC
CSVGGRLRNEQYF
>NA|NA|TRBJ1-1|TRBV2
TGTGCCAGCTCGGGAGGGGCTGAAGCTTTCTTT
CASSGGAEAFF
>NA|NA|TRBJ2-1|TRBV4-3
TGCGCCAGCAGCCAAGATCTAGCACGGGAGCAGTTCTTC
CASSQDLAREQFF
>TRBD2|NA|TRBJ2-7|TRBV10-3
TGTGCCACCCGGGGACTAGCGGGGGAAGAGCAGTACTTC
CATRGLAGEEQYF
>NA|few|TRBJ2-3|TRBV7-3
TGTGCCAGCAGCTCGAGGGTGGACTTCGATACGCAGTATTTT
CASSSRVDFDTQYF
>NA|NA|TRBJ2-3|TRBV11-2
TGTGCCAGCAGCTTAGAAATACGTGGTAGATCAGATACGCAGTATTTT
CASSLEIRGRSDTQYF
>NA|NA|TRBJ2-7|TRBV20-1
TGCAGTGGTGGGGGCTACGAGCAGTACTTC
CSGGGYEQYF
>TRBD1|NA|TRBJ1-2|TRBV5-1
TGCGCCAGCAGCTTGGGACAGGGGGCCTATGGCTACACCTTC
CASSLGQGAYGYTF
>TRBD2|NA|TRBJ2-7|TRBV6-5
TGTGCCAGCAGCGGACTAGCGAGTTACGAGCAGTACTTC
CASSGLASYEQYF
>TRBD1|NA|TRBJ2-2|TRBV5-1
TGCGCCAGCAGCTGGCAACAGGGGGGCACCGGGGAGCTGTTTTTT
CASSWQQGGTGELFF
>TRBD2|few|TRBJ2-7|TRBV4-2
TGTGCCAGCAGCCAAGTTTCAAGCGGGAGGGTCGACGAGCAGTACTTC
CASSQVSSGRVDEQYF
>TRBD2|NA|TRBJ2-3|TRBV9
TGTGCCAGCAGCGGGGAGGGGTTGGCGCAGTATTTT
CASSGEGLAQYF
>NA|NA|TRBJ1-3|TRBV28
TGTGCCAGCAGTTTTTTGAGTTCTGGAAACACCATATATTTT
CASSFLSSGNTIYF
>NA|few|TRBJ2-5|TRBV7-3
TGTGCCAGCAGCTCGACGGGGGAAGAGACCCAGTACTTC
CASSSTGEETQYF
>TRBD1|NA|TRBJ2-7|TRBV9
TGTGCCAGCAGCGTAGAAGGAGGGGCCAGGGGGCGAAAAAATTATCACGAGCCGCAGTACTTC
CASSVEGGARGRKNYHEPQYF
>NA|NA|TRBJ2-5|TRBV5-1
TGCGCCAGCAGCCTAGTGTGGGAGACCCAGTACTTC
CASSLVWETQYF
>NA|NA|TRBJ2-7|TRBV7-9
TGTGCCAGCAGCTTAGGCTACTACGAGCAGTACTTC
CASSLGYYEQYF
>TRBD1|NA|TRBJ1-5|TRBV28
TGTGCCAGCGGTGAGAGACAGGGGTTGGATCAGCCCCAGCATTTT
CASGERQGLDQPQHF
>NA|NA|TRBJ2-5|TRBV14
TGTGCCAGCAGCCAAGTAGAATACGGGGAGACCCAGTACTTC
CASSQVEYGETQYF
>NA|few|TRBJ2-7|TRBV19
TGTGCCAGTAGTATGGGCCCCTTGTCTTCCTACTACTTC
CASSMGPLSSYYF
>NA|few|TRBJ2-7|TRBV13
TGTGCCAGCAGCTTTGAGGGGGACTACGAGCAGTACTTC
CASSFEGDYEQYF
>NA|NA|TRBJ2-7|TRBV27
TGTGCCAGCAGTTTATCGGACAGCTACGAGCAGTACTTC
CASSLSDSYEQYF
>NA|NA|TRBJ2-3|TRBV7-8
TGTGCCAGCAGCTTAGGAGTCGGGTTCACAGATACGCAGTATTTT
CASSLGVGFTDTQYF
>TRBD1|NA|TRBJ2-2|TRBV11-3
TGTGCCAGCAGCTTAGCCTCCGGGACAGGGGCCGGGGAGCTGTTTTTT
CASSLASGTGAGELFF
>TRBD1|NA|TRBJ2-7|TRBV6-5
TGTGCCAGCAGTTACTCAGGGACAGGGGTTGGCGAGCAGTACTTC
CASSYSGTGVGEQYF
>TRBD1|NA|TRBJ2-7|TRBV7-9
TGTGCCAGCAGCTTAGGGACAGGCCTTTCCTACGAGCAGTACTTC
CASSLGTGLSYEQYF
>TRBD1|few|TRBJ2-1|TRBV7-6
TGTGCCAGCAGCTTGCAGGGGGCGTTGAATGAGCAGTTCTTC
CASSLQGALNEQFF
>NA|NA|TRBJ1-1|TRBV7-9
TGTTCCAGCAGCTCTTCAGGGTCGAGGAACACTGAAGCTTTCTTT
CSSSSSGSRNTEAFF
>NA|once|TRBJ1-3|TRBV6-4
TGTGCCAGCAGCGACCAGGCAGGGGCTGGAAACACCATATATTTT
CASSDQAGAGNTIYF
>TRBD1|NA|TRBJ1-2|TRBV5-1
TGCGCCAGCAGCCCCAGGGGGATTGACTATGGCTACACCTTC
CASSPRGIDYGYTF
>TRBD2|NA|TRBJ2-1|TRBV6-5
TGTGCCAGCAGTTACGGCGGGGGGGCCGGGGATGAGCAGTTCTTC
CASSYGGGAGDEQFF